Listed below are T cell receptor beta chains from one sample, sequenced in a study of CD8 T cells in ankylosing spondylitis. TCRdb re-derived calls from the 5' RACE reads in MiXCR, one entry per CDR3 protein. Of 700,000 or so distinct CDR3 sequences listed, around 19% were seen once; the top ten hold roughly a fifth. Sequencing input: blood, either unsorted or a sorted T cell fraction (not recorded which). These receptors were obtained from a male donor with ankylosing spondylitis. CDR3s include the opening cysteine and the closing phenylalanine or tryptophan. D genes are given only for firm matches. Size values are once, few and many counts, or a class for expanded clones, and some rows have none.

d_gene	len	abundance	j_gene	v_gene	CDR3aa	CDR3nt
NA	15	few	TRBJ2-2	TRBV4-3	CASSQGSGGTGELFF	TGCGCCAGCAGCCAAGGGTCTGGGGGCACCGGGGAGCTGTTTTTT
TRBD1	16	NA	TRBJ1-5	TRBV27	CASTLDRAYSNQPQHF	TGTGCCAGCACCCTAGACAGGGCATATAGCAATCAGCCCCAGCATTTT
TRBD1	14	NA	TRBJ2-1	TRBV6-5	CASSYGTGSNEQFF	TGTGCCAGCAGTTACGGGACAGGGTCTAATGAGCAGTTCTTC
NA	14	few	TRBJ1-1	TRBV6-1	CASTPRLRGTEAFF	TGTGCCAGCACCCCCAGGCTCAGGGGCACTGAAGCTTTCTTT
NA	15	NA	TRBJ1-6	TRBV5-1	CASSITGTYNSPLHF	TGCGCCAGCAGCATCACAGGAACCTATAATTCACCCCTCCACTTT
NA	14	NA	TRBJ1-3	TRBV7-8	CASSLVGQGNTIYF	TGTGCCAGCAGCTTAGTTGGACAAGGAAACACCATATATTTT
TRBD1	15	many	TRBJ1-1	TRBV11-3	CASSLTGGAGTEAFF	TGTGCCAGCAGCTTGACAGGGGGCGCCGGCACTGAAGCTTTCTTT
NA	14	NA	TRBJ2-5	TRBV18	CASTLGVAQETQYF	TGTGCCAGCACACTTGGTGTTGCTCAAGAGACCCAGTACTTC
NA	13	few	TRBJ2-1	TRBV29-1	CSGTNGSGDEQFF	TGCAGCGGGACGAATGGCTCTGGAGATGAGCAGTTCTTC
NA	16	NA	TRBJ2-5	TRBV27	CASSHRATNFKETQYF	TGTGCCAGCAGTCACCGGGCGACAAACTTTAAAGAGACCCAGTACTTC
NA	12	few	TRBJ2-7	TRBV29-1	CSVGGNSYEQYF	TGCAGCGTTGGTGGAAATTCCTACGAGCAGTACTTC
NA	11	few	TRBJ2-7	TRBV28	CASGKRYEQYF	TGTGCCAGTGGGAAACGTTACGAGCAGTACTTC
NA	13	few	TRBJ2-7	TRBV12-3/TRBV12-4	CASSVWGNYEQYF	TGTGCCAGCAGTGTTTGGGGGAACTACGAGCAGTACTTC
TRBD1	13	few	TRBJ1-1	TRBV7-9	CASSSDRATEAFF	TGTGCCAGCAGCTCCGACAGGGCCACTGAAGCTTTCTTT
TRBD2	15	NA	TRBJ2-3	TRBV5-5	CASSLDASGRDTQYF	TGTGCCAGCAGCTTGGATGCTAGCGGACGAGATACGCAGTATTTT
NA	12	few	TRBJ1-1	TRBV2	CASSVVGTEAFF	TGTGCCAGCAGTGTTGTCGGCACTGAAGCTTTCTTT
NA	13	once	TRBJ2-5	TRBV6-1	CASKYGSRETQYF	TGTGCCAGCAAATACGGCTCAAGAGAGACCCAGTACTTC
NA	14	NA	TRBJ2-1	TRBV7-9	CASREPGGSNEQFF	TGTGCCAGCAGGGAACCGGGGGGCTCAAATGAGCAGTTCTTC
NA	15	NA	TRBJ2-2	TRBV11-2	CASTPRAGSTGELFF	TGTGCCAGCACCCCCCGGGCAGGGAGCACCGGGGAGCTGTTTTTT
TRBD2	15	few	TRBJ2-3	TRBV25-1	CASSESSGSTDTQYF	TGTGCCAGCAGTGAATCTAGCGGGAGCACAGATACGCAGTATTTT
NA	11	NA	TRBJ2-7	TRBV2	CASAERGEQYF	TGTGCCAGCGCGGAAAGAGGCGAGCAGTACTTC
NA	15	few	TRBJ2-2	TRBV19	CASSGTLPNTGELFF	TGTGCCAGCTCAGGCACGCTACCGAACACCGGGGAGCTGTTTTTT
NA	14	NA	TRBJ2-3	TRBV5-1	CASRATGNTDTQYF	TGCGCCAGCCGTGCGACGGGAAACACAGATACGCAGTATTTT
TRBD1	14	few	TRBJ1-6	TRBV15	CATSRTTGGSPLHF	TGTGCCACCAGCAGAACTACAGGGGGTTCACCCCTCCACTTT
TRBD2	16	few	TRBJ2-5	TRBV4-1	CASSQVLAGGRETQYF	TGCGCCAGCAGCCAAGTACTAGCGGGGGGCCGGGAGACCCAGTACTTC
TRBD2	13	NA	TRBJ2-7	TRBV6-6	CASSYSPSGEQYF	TGTGCCAGCAGTTACTCCCCTAGCGGCGAGCAGTACTTC
TRBD2	14	NA	TRBJ2-1	TRBV3-1	CASSQERLANEQFF	TGTGCCAGCAGCCAAGAGAGACTAGCTAACGAGCAGTTCTTC
TRBD2	16	NA	TRBJ2-7	TRBV10-2	CASSEGILAVSYEQYF	TGCGCCAGCAGTGAGGGAATACTAGCGGTCTCCTACGAGCAGTACTTC
TRBD1	14	NA	TRBJ1-2	TRBV12-3/TRBV12-4	CAITGGAGYHGYTF	TGTGCCATCACAGGGGGCGCAGGTTATCATGGCTACACCTTC
NA	14	NA	TRBJ1-5	TRBV20-1	CSAPPARGNQPQHF	TGCAGTGCCCCCCCGGCTCGGGGCAATCAGCCCCAGCATTTT
TRBD1	14	few	TRBJ1-1	TRBV5-1	CASSSKDRGTEAFF	TGCGCCAGCAGCTCGAAAGACAGGGGCACTGAAGCTTTCTTT
NA	14	many	TRBJ1-1	TRBV20-1	CSARDQQGNTEAFF	TGCAGTGCTAGAGATCAGCAGGGGAACACTGAAGCTTTCTTT
TRBD2	18	few	TRBJ2-5	TRBV7-3	CASSVKSFSGGNQETQYF	TGTGCCAGCAGTGTTAAGTCATTCAGCGGGGGGAACCAAGAGACCCAGTACTTC
NA	13	NA	TRBJ2-4	TRBV20-1	CSARHRLANIQYF	TGCAGTGCTAGACACCGTCTAGCGAACATTCAGTACTTC
NA	15	NA	TRBJ1-1	TRBV12-3/TRBV12-4	CASSDLRNSNTEAFF	TGTGCCAGCAGCGATCTCAGGAACTCGAACACTGAAGCTTTCTTT
NA	15	NA	TRBJ1-5	TRBV2	CASSEGRGSRQPQHF	TGTGCCAGCAGTGAAGGCAGGGGATCGCGACAGCCCCAGCATTTT
NA	14	NA	TRBJ2-1	TRBV11-2	CASSFLGFYNEQFF	TGTGCCAGCAGCTTTTTGGGCTTTTACAATGAGCAGTTCTTC
NA	16	few	TRBJ2-1	TRBV12-3/TRBV12-4	CASRPQWDLGRNEQFF	TGTGCCAGCAGGCCCCAATGGGACCTAGGGCGGAATGAGCAGTTCTTC
NA	18	few	TRBJ2-1	TRBV11-2	CASSPKGGTSGAYNEQFF	TGTGCCAGCAGCCCCAAAGGTGGGACGTCAGGGGCCTACAATGAGCAGTTCTTC
TRBD1	15	few	TRBJ2-3	TRBV7-2	CASSSGQGTTDTQYF	TGTGCCAGCAGCTCTGGACAGGGAACCACAGATACGCAGTATTTT
NA	16	NA	TRBJ1-3	TRBV7-6	CASSFQVLDSGNTIYF	TGTGCCAGCAGCTTTCAGGTCTTAGACTCTGGAAACACCATATATTTT
TRBD2	16	NA	TRBJ2-3	TRBV5-6	CASSLGASGYTDTQYF	TGTGCCAGCAGCTTGGGGGCTAGCGGATACACAGATACGCAGTATTTT
NA	16	few	TRBJ2-7	TRBV4-1	CASSREPGTVSYEQYF	TGCGCCAGCAGCCGAGAACCAGGGACTGTCTCCTACGAGCAGTACTTC
TRBD2	15	few	TRBJ2-1	TRBV20-1	CSARSGRASYNEQFF	TGCAGTGCGAGAAGCGGGAGGGCCTCCTACAATGAGCAGTTCTTC
TRBD2	15	NA	TRBJ2-1	TRBV6-2/TRBV6-3	CASSLPALGSGGQFF	TGTGCCAGCAGTCTCCCCGCGTTAGGCAGCGGGGGGCAGTTCTTC
NA	14	NA	TRBJ1-6	TRBV12-3/TRBV12-4	CASTQVDVDSPLHF	TGTGCCAGCACCCAGGTTGATGTCGATTCACCCCTCCACTTT
NA	15	many	TRBJ1-3	TRBV21-1	CASTPEGDSGNTIYF	TGTGCCAGCACCCCCGAGGGGGACTCTGGAAACACCATATATTTT
NA	13	NA	TRBJ2-1	TRBV18	CASSPDSLGEQFF	TGTGCCAGCTCCCCGGACTCCCTTGGTGAGCAGTTCTTC
NA	15	many	TRBJ1-6	TRBV12-3/TRBV12-4	CASSLGSSYNSPLHF	TGTGCCAGCAGTTTGGGGAGCTCCTATAATTCACCCCTCCACTTT
TRBD1	16	few	TRBJ1-5	TRBV9	CASSPSDRGSNQPQHF	TGTGCCAGCAGCCCATCGGACAGGGGATCCAATCAGCCCCAGCATTTT
NA	14	few	TRBJ2-2	TRBV5-1	CASSFPGAAGELFF	TGCGCCAGCAGCTTCCCCGGGGCAGCCGGGGAGCTGTTTTTT
TRBD2	19	NA	TRBJ2-2	TRBV5-4	CASSLSPLRTSDPSGELFF	TGTGCCAGCAGCTTGTCCCCCCTTCGGACTAGCGACCCGAGCGGGGAGCTGTTTTTT